Listed below are T cell receptor beta chains from one sample, sequenced in a study of blood T cell repertoires in COVID-19. The protocol was immunoSEQ multiplex PCR, while the TCRdb copy is restricted to in-frame clones and leaves out a portion. The sample gives tens of thousands of clones, about 80% of which show up once; approximately 25% is in the top ten. Source material: peripheral blood. The receptors were sampled from a man aged 60 to 69 with active or convalescent COVID-19. The CDR3 runs from the conserved cysteine through the conserved F or W. Each record gives: V gene, D gene, clone size, J gene, CDR3 protein, CDR3 DNA. A D gene is named only where the DNA matches it firmly. Size is stated for part of the rows, as once, few or many counts, or as a class when the clone is expanded.

V gene: TRBV28
D gene: TRBD1
clone size: NA
J gene: TRBJ2-3
CDR3 protein: CASSSNHGTGASETDTQYF
CDR3 DNA: TGTGCCAGCAGTTCAAACCATGGGACAGGGGCTTCCGAAACAGATACGCAGTATTTT

V gene: TRBV6-2/TRBV6-3
D gene: NA
clone size: NA
J gene: TRBJ2-6
CDR3 protein: CASSDLQGPGANVLTF
CDR3 DNA: TGTGCCAGCAGTGACTTACAGGGCCCTGGGGCCAACGTCCTGACTTTC

V gene: TRBV5-1
D gene: TRBD2
clone size: NA
J gene: TRBJ2-7
CDR3 protein: CASSSAGTSSYEQYF
CDR3 DNA: TGCGCCAGCAGCTCCGCCGGGACTAGTTCCTACGAGCAGTACTTC

V gene: TRBV27
D gene: NA
clone size: NA
J gene: TRBJ2-3
CDR3 protein: CASSLNCDKGTDTQYF
CDR3 DNA: TGTGCCAGCAGTTTAAATTGTGACAAGGGCACAGATACGCAGTATTTT

V gene: TRBV11-2
D gene: NA
clone size: once
J gene: TRBJ2-7
CDR3 protein: CASSLNGEQYF
CDR3 DNA: TGTGCCAGCAGCCTAAACGGCGAGCAGTACTTC

V gene: TRBV19
D gene: NA
clone size: NA
J gene: TRBJ1-2
CDR3 protein: CASSNRNYGYTF
CDR3 DNA: TGTGCCAGTAGTAACAGGAACTATGGCTACACCTTC

V gene: TRBV7-9
D gene: TRBD1
clone size: NA
J gene: TRBJ1-2
CDR3 protein: CASSPWDRANYGYTF
CDR3 DNA: TGTGCCAGCAGCCCTTGGGACAGAGCTAACTATGGCTACACCTTC

V gene: TRBV4-2
D gene: TRBD2
clone size: NA
J gene: TRBJ2-5
CDR3 protein: CASSQSSTSGGETQYF
CDR3 DNA: TGTGCCAGCAGCCAATCCTCGACTAGCGGGGGGGAGACCCAGTACTTC

V gene: TRBV7-2
D gene: TRBD1
clone size: many
J gene: TRBJ1-5
CDR3 protein: CASSPRTGVGQPQHF
CDR3 DNA: TGTGCCAGCAGCCCGCGGACAGGTGTGGGCCAGCCCCAGCATTTT

V gene: TRBV18
D gene: NA
clone size: medium-sized
J gene: TRBJ2-3
CDR3 protein: CASSPGSSSTDTQYF
CDR3 DNA: TGTGCCAGCTCACCGGGGAGTTCTAGCACAGATACGCAGTATTTT

V gene: TRBV5-1
D gene: NA
clone size: NA
J gene: TRBJ1-1
CDR3 protein: CASSPSVGQLNTEAFF
CDR3 DNA: TGCGCCAGCAGCCCCAGTGTGGGGCAGTTGAACACTGAAGCTTTCTTT

V gene: TRBV7-2
D gene: NA
clone size: NA
J gene: TRBJ1-4
CDR3 protein: CASSPLGLTNEKLFF
CDR3 DNA: TGTGCCAGCAGCCCCTTGGGCCTAACTAATGAAAAACTGTTTTTT

V gene: TRBV7-2
D gene: NA
clone size: few
J gene: TRBJ2-5
CDR3 protein: CASSLKSGQQTQYF
CDR3 DNA: TGTGCCAGCAGCTTAAAGTCAGGACAACAGACCCAGTACTTC

V gene: TRBV5-5
D gene: NA
clone size: many
J gene: TRBJ1-5
CDR3 protein: CASSLEGHSNQPQHF
CDR3 DNA: TGTGCCAGCAGCTTGGAGGGACATAGCAATCAGCCCCAGCATTTT

V gene: TRBV28
D gene: NA
clone size: NA
J gene: TRBJ1-5
CDR3 protein: CASTNAKRRALNQPQHF
CDR3 DNA: TGTGCCAGCACCAACGCCAAGCGCAGGGCTTTGAATCAGCCCCAGCATTTT

V gene: TRBV25-1
D gene: TRBD2
clone size: NA
J gene: TRBJ2-5
CDR3 protein: CASSEPPASGRETQYF
CDR3 DNA: TGTGCCAGCAGTGAACCCCCGGCTAGCGGGAGAGAGACCCAGTACTTC

V gene: TRBV3-1/TRBV3-2
D gene: NA
clone size: NA
J gene: TRBJ2-2
CDR3 protein: CASSQVATGLALTGELFF
CDR3 DNA: TGTGCCAGCAGCCAAGTCGCCACAGGGTTGGCTTTAACCGGGGAGCTGTTTTTT

V gene: TRBV4-2
D gene: TRBD1
clone size: NA
J gene: TRBJ1-1
CDR3 protein: CASSRQGVYTEAFF
CDR3 DNA: TGTGCCAGCAGCCGACAGGGGGTGTACACTGAAGCTTTCTTT

V gene: TRBV5-1
D gene: TRBD2
clone size: NA
J gene: TRBJ2-5
CDR3 protein: CASSFIWGGETQYF
CDR3 DNA: TGCGCCAGCAGCTTTATCTGGGGAGGGGAGACCCAGTACTTC

V gene: TRBV19
D gene: NA
clone size: NA
J gene: TRBJ2-5
CDR3 protein: CATSTPRETQYF
CDR3 DNA: TGTGCCACATCGACACCACGGGAGACCCAGTACTTC

V gene: TRBV6-5
D gene: NA
clone size: NA
J gene: TRBJ1-1
CDR3 protein: CASRNRARGAFF
CDR3 DNA: TGTGCCAGCAGAAACAGGGCGAGGGGGGCTTTCTTT

V gene: TRBV2
D gene: NA
clone size: NA
J gene: TRBJ2-3
CDR3 protein: CASRTENTQYF
CDR3 DNA: TGTGCCAGCAGAACTGAAAATACGCAGTATTTT

V gene: TRBV5-1
D gene: NA
clone size: NA
J gene: TRBJ1-3
CDR3 protein: CASSAGASGNTIYF
CDR3 DNA: TGCGCCAGCAGCGCAGGGGCGTCTGGAAACACCATATATTTT

V gene: TRBV2
D gene: NA
clone size: NA
J gene: TRBJ1-5
CDR3 protein: CASRASGQVLNQPQHF
CDR3 DNA: TGTGCCAGCAGAGCAAGCGGGCAGGTACTAAATCAGCCCCAGCATTTT

V gene: TRBV6-5
D gene: NA
clone size: NA
J gene: TRBJ2-7
CDR3 protein: CASSSTGHLTYEQYF
CDR3 DNA: TGTGCCAGCAGTTCTACGGGACACCTTACCTACGAGCAGTACTTC

V gene: TRBV6-5
D gene: NA
clone size: NA
J gene: TRBJ1-1
CDR3 protein: CASSYGEGGTEAFF
CDR3 DNA: TGTGCCAGCAGTTACGGAGAGGGGGGGACTGAAGCTTTCTTT

V gene: TRBV10-2
D gene: TRBD1
clone size: once
J gene: TRBJ2-3
CDR3 protein: CASTTGRTDTQYF
CDR3 DNA: TGCGCCAGCACGACAGGGCGCACAGATACGCAGTATTTT

V gene: TRBV2
D gene: NA
clone size: NA
J gene: TRBJ1-2
CDR3 protein: CASSERGNWYGYTF
CDR3 DNA: TGTGCCAGCAGTGAAAGGGGTAATTGGTATGGCTACACCTTC

V gene: TRBV6-5
D gene: NA
clone size: NA
J gene: TRBJ2-4
CDR3 protein: CASKHNGDIQYF
CDR3 DNA: TGTGCCAGCAAACACAACGGGGACATTCAGTACTTC

V gene: TRBV7-2
D gene: NA
clone size: few
J gene: TRBJ1-4
CDR3 protein: CASSPERGEKLFF
CDR3 DNA: TGTGCCAGCAGCCCCGAAAGGGGGGAAAAACTGTTTTTT

V gene: TRBV5-6
D gene: NA
clone size: NA
J gene: TRBJ2-7
CDR3 protein: CASSFFGAGSMYEQYF
CDR3 DNA: TGTGCCAGCAGCTTCTTTGGGGCAGGGTCTATGTACGAGCAGTACTTC

V gene: TRBV19
D gene: TRBD2
clone size: NA
J gene: TRBJ2-1
CDR3 protein: CASSISGVPEQFF
CDR3 DNA: TGTGCCAGTAGTATAAGCGGGGTCCCCGAGCAGTTCTTC

V gene: TRBV25-1
D gene: NA
clone size: NA
J gene: TRBJ1-3
CDR3 protein: CASSPGFSGNTIYF
CDR3 DNA: TGTGCCAGCAGTCCGGGGTTCTCTGGAAACACCATATATTTT

V gene: TRBV28
D gene: NA
clone size: NA
J gene: TRBJ2-1
CDR3 protein: CASSDWSSYNEQFF
CDR3 DNA: TGTGCCAGCAGTGACTGGAGCTCCTACAATGAGCAGTTCTTC

V gene: TRBV12-3/TRBV12-4
D gene: NA
clone size: once
J gene: TRBJ2-1
CDR3 protein: CASSFYESEQFF
CDR3 DNA: TGTGCCAGCAGTTTTTACGAGTCTGAGCAGTTCTTC

V gene: TRBV19
D gene: NA
clone size: NA
J gene: TRBJ1-1
CDR3 protein: CASSITHAPGQGTGEAFF
CDR3 DNA: TGTGCCAGTAGTATCACACACGCGCCGGGACAAGGGACGGGTGAAGCTTTCTTT

V gene: TRBV5-1
D gene: TRBD1
clone size: NA
J gene: TRBJ1-4
CDR3 protein: CASSITGTGEEKLFF
CDR3 DNA: TGCGCCAGCAGCATTACCGGGACAGGGGAAGAAAAACTGTTTTTT

V gene: TRBV6-2/TRBV6-3
D gene: NA
clone size: NA
J gene: TRBJ2-7
CDR3 protein: CASSYYVSYEQYF
CDR3 DNA: TGTGCCAGCAGTTACTATGTATCCTACGAGCAGTACTTC

V gene: TRBV7-9
D gene: TRBD1
clone size: NA
J gene: TRBJ2-7
CDR3 protein: CASSPGQGIDEQYF
CDR3 DNA: TGTGCCAGCAGCCCGGGACAGGGGATCGACGAGCAGTACTTC

V gene: TRBV9
D gene: NA
clone size: NA
J gene: TRBJ2-1
CDR3 protein: CASSVTGINEQFF
CDR3 DNA: TGTGCCAGCAGCGTAACCGGGATAAATGAGCAGTTCTTC

V gene: TRBV28
D gene: NA
clone size: NA
J gene: TRBJ1-4
CDR3 protein: CASSLIGPNEKLFF
CDR3 DNA: TGTGCCAGCAGTTTAATCGGTCCAAATGAAAAACTGTTTTTT

V gene: TRBV2
D gene: TRBD2
clone size: NA
J gene: TRBJ2-1
CDR3 protein: CASSENSGGKNEQFF
CDR3 DNA: TGTGCCAGCAGTGAGAATAGCGGGGGTAAGAATGAGCAGTTCTTC

V gene: TRBV5-4
D gene: TRBD1
clone size: NA
J gene: TRBJ1-3
CDR3 protein: CASSYGTGLMGNTIYF
CDR3 DNA: TGTGCCAGCAGCTATGGGACAGGCCTAATGGGAAACACCATATATTTT

V gene: TRBV4-2
D gene: NA
clone size: NA
J gene: TRBJ1-1
CDR3 protein: CASSLGRGGEAFF
CDR3 DNA: TGTGCCAGCAGCCTGGGGCGGGGCGGTGAAGCTTTCTTT

V gene: TRBV7-9
D gene: NA
clone size: NA
J gene: TRBJ2-7
CDR3 protein: CASSMLSSYEQYF
CDR3 DNA: TGTGCCAGCAGCATGCTCAGCTCCTACGAGCAGTACTTC

V gene: TRBV30
D gene: TRBD1
clone size: NA
J gene: TRBJ1-6
CDR3 protein: CAWSPRTGYIDNSPLHF
CDR3 DNA: TGTGCCTGGAGTCCGAGGACAGGCTACATCGATAATTCACCCCTCCACTTT

V gene: TRBV30
D gene: TRBD1
clone size: NA
J gene: TRBJ2-3
CDR3 protein: CAWGTVTDTQYF
CDR3 DNA: TGTGCCTGGGGGACAGTCACAGATACGCAGTATTTT

V gene: TRBV7-9
D gene: NA
clone size: NA
J gene: TRBJ1-1
CDR3 protein: CASSPRFGRDTEAFF
CDR3 DNA: TGTGCCAGCAGCCCCCGTTTTGGGAGGGACACTGAAGCTTTCTTT

V gene: TRBV29-1
D gene: NA
clone size: NA
J gene: TRBJ2-2
CDR3 protein: CSVWSNSNTGELFF
CDR3 DNA: TGCAGCGTTTGGTCCAACAGTAACACCGGGGAGCTGTTTTTT

V gene: TRBV19
D gene: NA
clone size: NA
J gene: TRBJ1-1
CDR3 protein: CASSIDRGNTEAFF
CDR3 DNA: TGTGCCAGTAGTATAGATCGGGGGAACACTGAAGCTTTCTTT

V gene: TRBV28
D gene: TRBD2
clone size: NA
J gene: TRBJ2-7
CDR3 protein: CASSYSSGGGSYEQYF
CDR3 DNA: TGTGCCAGCAGCTACTCCAGCGGGGGGGGTTCCTACGAGCAGTACTTC